The T cell receptor (beta chain) described here comes from a study of PD-1 blockade in classical Hodgkin lymphoma. Time point specified: cycle 4 day 1 (C4D1), after 6 weeks of nivolumab. All trial patients relapsed after autologous stem cell transplantation. The method was immunoSEQ multiplex PCR; TCRdb's version includes in-frame clones alone and lacks a portion of them. The data show some 93,000 clones, with around 78% seen just once and less than 10% held by the top ten. Germline CDR1 reads SGHTA; CDR2 reads FQGNSA. The CDR3 consists of 15 residues. Trimming removed 1 base from V and 5 bases from J; junction bases left unmatched: 3.

The chain is built from TRBV7-2 and TRBJ2-7; TRBD1 matches at 12 bases. The TCR was taken from a human donor with classical Hodgkin lymphoma. Sequenced here: peripheral blood mononuclear cells (PBMCs), sampled before the fourth cycle of nivolumab. Here the CDR3 DNA reads TGTGCCAGCAGCTTAGTGGGGACAGGGGGCCACGAGCAGTACTTC. Protein: CASSLVGTGGHEQYF.